This T cell receptor (beta chain) is from a study of CD4 T cells in relation to SARS-CoV-2 and coronaviruses. Deep TCR-beta sequencing used DNA from uncultured naive and memory CD4+ T cells. Data came from immunoSEQ multiplex PCR; TCRdb stores just in-frame clones and leaves some out. The sample has tens of thousands of clones, 70% to 90% seen once. Whole-study results and caveats: Crossreactivity was assessed only for spike protein, not other viral proteins.

For this clone: Its specificity is not known.

The unexposed donors gave CD4+ T cells in about 2011-2019, prior to COVID-19. CDR1 and CDR2 from the germline V gene are SGHTA and FQGTGA. V was clipped by 2 bases and J by 7 bases; unmatched bases: 3. The CDR3 totals 15 residues. Sequencing was done on a sample of memory CD4+ T cells from PBMCs. The sequence derives from a human donor in good health. V is TRBV7-3 and J is TRBJ1-6; 9 bases fit TRBD1. The CDR3 sequence: CASSLRGQGNSPLHF. The CDR3 DNA follows: TGTGCCAGCAGCTTACGCGGACAGGGGAATTCACCCCTCCACTTT.